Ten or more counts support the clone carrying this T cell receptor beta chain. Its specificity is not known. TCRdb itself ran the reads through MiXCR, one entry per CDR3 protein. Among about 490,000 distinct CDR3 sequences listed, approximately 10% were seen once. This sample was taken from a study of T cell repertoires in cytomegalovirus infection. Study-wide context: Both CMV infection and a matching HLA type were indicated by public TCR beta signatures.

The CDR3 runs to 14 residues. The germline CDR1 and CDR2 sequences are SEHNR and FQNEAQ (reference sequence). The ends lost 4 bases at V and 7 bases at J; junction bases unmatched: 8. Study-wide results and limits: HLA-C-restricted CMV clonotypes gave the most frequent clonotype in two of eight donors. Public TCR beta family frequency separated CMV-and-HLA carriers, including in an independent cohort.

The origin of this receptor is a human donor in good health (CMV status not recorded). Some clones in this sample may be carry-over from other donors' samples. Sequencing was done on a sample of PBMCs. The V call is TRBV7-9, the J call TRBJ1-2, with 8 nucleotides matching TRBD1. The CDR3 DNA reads TGTGCCAGCAGCTCCTCCGGACAGGGAAGTGGCTACACCTTC. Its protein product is CASSSSGQGSGYTF.